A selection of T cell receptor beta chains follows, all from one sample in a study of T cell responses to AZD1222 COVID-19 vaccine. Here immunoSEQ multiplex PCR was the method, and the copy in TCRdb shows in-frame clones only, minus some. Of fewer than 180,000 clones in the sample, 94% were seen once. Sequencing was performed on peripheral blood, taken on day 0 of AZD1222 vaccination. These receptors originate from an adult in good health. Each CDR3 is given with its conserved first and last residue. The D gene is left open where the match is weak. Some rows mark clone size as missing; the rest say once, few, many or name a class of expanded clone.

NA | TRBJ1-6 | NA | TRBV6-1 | CASSEASWHSPLHF | TGTGCCAGCAGTGAAGCCAGTTGGCATTCACCCCTCCACTTT
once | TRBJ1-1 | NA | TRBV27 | CASREGFATEAFF | TGTGCCAGCAGGGAGGGCTTTGCCACTGAAGCTTTCTTT
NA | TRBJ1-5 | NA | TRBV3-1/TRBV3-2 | CASSQSQGGGQPQHF | TGTGCCAGCAGCCAATCTCAGGGCGGGGGTCAGCCCCAGCATTTT
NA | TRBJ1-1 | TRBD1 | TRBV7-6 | CASSSRQGARTEAFF | TGTGCCAGCAGCTCCCGACAGGGGGCGAGGACTGAAGCTTTCTTT
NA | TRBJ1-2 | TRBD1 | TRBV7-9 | CASSLAFRTGEHGYTF | TGTGCCAGCAGCTTAGCGTTCCGGACAGGGGAACATGGCTACACCTTC
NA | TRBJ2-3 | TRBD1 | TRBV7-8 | CASSRGGTGATDTQYF | TGTGCCAGCAGCCGGGGTGGGACAGGCGCCACAGATACGCAGTATTTT
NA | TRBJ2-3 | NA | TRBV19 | CASSIVGGFTDTQYF | TGTGCCAGTAGTATAGTGGGCGGCTTTACAGATACGCAGTATTTT
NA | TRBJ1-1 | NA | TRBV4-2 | CASSQGSQRMGRTEAFF | TGTGCCAGCAGCCAAGGTTCACAGAGGATGGGGCGGACTGAAGCTTTCTTT
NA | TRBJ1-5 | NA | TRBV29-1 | CSVEDPGGQPQHF | TGCAGCGTTGAAGATCCGGGGGGTCAGCCCCAGCATTTT
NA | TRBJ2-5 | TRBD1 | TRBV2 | CASKLGQGQETQYF | TGTGCCAGCAAGCTTGGACAGGGCCAAGAGACCCAGTACTTC
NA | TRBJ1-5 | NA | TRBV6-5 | CASTLGLDQPQHF | TGTGCCAGCACCCTAGGGCTAGATCAGCCCCAGCATTTT
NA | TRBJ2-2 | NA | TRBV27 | CASRTIALNTGELFF | TGTGCCAGCAGAACTATAGCTCTGAACACCGGGGAGCTGTTTTTT
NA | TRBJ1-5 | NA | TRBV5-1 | CASSPQAEEQPQHF | TGCGCCAGCAGCCCCCAGGCAGAGGAACAGCCCCAGCATTTT
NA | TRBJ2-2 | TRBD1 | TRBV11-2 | CATGDRGTNTGELFF | TGTGCCACCGGGGACAGGGGTACGAACACCGGGGAGCTGTTTTTT
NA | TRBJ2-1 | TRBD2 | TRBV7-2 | CASSILPLAGGGNEQFF | TGTGCCAGCAGCATCCTGCCCCTAGCGGGAGGGGGCAATGAGCAGTTCTTC
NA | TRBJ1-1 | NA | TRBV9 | CASSVSSSDTEAFF | TGTGCCAGCAGCGTATCCAGTTCGGACACTGAAGCTTTCTTT
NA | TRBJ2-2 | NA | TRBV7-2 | CASSLYLGGTGELFF | TGTGCCAGCAGCTTATATTTGGGTGGGACCGGGGAGCTGTTTTTT
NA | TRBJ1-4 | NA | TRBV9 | CASSVGPDGGKLFF | TGTGCCAGCAGCGTAGGGCCTGACGGGGGAAAACTGTTTTTT
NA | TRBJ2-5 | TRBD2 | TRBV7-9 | CASSLSGGMEETQYF | TGTGCCAGCAGCTTATCCGGGGGGATGGAAGAGACCCAGTACTTC
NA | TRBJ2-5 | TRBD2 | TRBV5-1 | CASSLRGIHRTSGLETQYF | TGCGCCAGCAGCTTACGTGGGATACACCGGACTAGCGGGCTGGAGACCCAGTACTTC
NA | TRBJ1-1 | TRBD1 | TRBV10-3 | CAISGDRGPMNTEAFF | TGTGCCATCAGTGGAGACAGGGGGCCCATGAACACTGAAGCTTTCTTT
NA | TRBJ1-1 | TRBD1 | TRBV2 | CASSEWTGGTEAFF | TGTGCCAGCAGTGAATGGACAGGGGGCACTGAAGCTTTCTTT
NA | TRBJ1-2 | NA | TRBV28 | CASSSSPNYGYTF | TGTGCCAGCAGTTCCTCACCAAACTATGGCTACACCTTC
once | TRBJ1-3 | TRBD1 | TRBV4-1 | CPSSQLGGQGSSGNTIYF | TGCCCCAGCAGCCAACTCGGGGGACAGGGTTCCTCTGGAAACACCATATATTTT
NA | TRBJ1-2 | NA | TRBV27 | CASSSGGNGYTF | TGTGCCAGCAGTTCGGGCGGGAATGGCTACACCTTC
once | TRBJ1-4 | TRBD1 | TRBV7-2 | CASSLGQGNEKLFF | TGTGCCAGCAGCTTAGGACAGGGAAATGAAAAACTGTTTTTT
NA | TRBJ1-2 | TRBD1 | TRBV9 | CASSVGQDSSYTF | TGTGCCAGCAGCGTCGGACAGGACTCCAGCTACACCTTC
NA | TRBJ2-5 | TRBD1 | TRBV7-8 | CASSTRTGAETQYF | TGTGCCAGCAGCACACGCACAGGGGCGGAGACCCAGTACTTC
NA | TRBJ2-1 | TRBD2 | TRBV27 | CASSLSKLAGGPMFNEQFF | TGTGCCAGCAGTTTATCGAAACTAGCGGGGGGTCCTATGTTCAATGAGCAGTTCTTC
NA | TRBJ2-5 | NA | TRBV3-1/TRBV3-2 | CASSQDSVRREETQYF | TGTGCCAGCAGCCAAGATTCGGTTCGAAGAGAAGAGACCCAGTACTTC
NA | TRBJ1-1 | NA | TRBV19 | CASSISGPNTEAFF | TGTGCCAGTAGTATTTCTGGCCCGAACACTGAAGCTTTCTTT
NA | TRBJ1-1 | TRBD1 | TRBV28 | CASSLSTGGAFF | TGTGCCAGCAGTTTATCAACAGGGGGGGCTTTCTTT
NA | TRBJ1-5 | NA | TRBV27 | CASKGKNQPQHF | TGTGCCAGCAAGGGGAAGAATCAGCCCCAGCATTTT
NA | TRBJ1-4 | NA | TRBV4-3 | CASSQEGQTTNEKLFF | TGCGCCAGCAGCCAAGAAGGACAGACAACTAATGAAAAACTGTTTTTT
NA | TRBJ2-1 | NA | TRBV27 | CASSPLQGDEQFF | TGTGCCAGCAGTCCCCTCCAGGGAGATGAGCAGTTCTTC
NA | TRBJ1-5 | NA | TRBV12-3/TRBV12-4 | CASSLIGQPQHF | TGTGCCAGCAGTTTAATTGGCCAGCCCCAGCATTTT
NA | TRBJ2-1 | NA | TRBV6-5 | CASSPARGDSNEQFF | TGTGCCAGCAGCCCGGCGAGGGGGGATTCGAATGAGCAGTTCTTC
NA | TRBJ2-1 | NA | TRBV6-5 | CASIGTAPQSEQFF | TGTGCCAGCATTGGGACTGCCCCCCAGAGTGAGCAGTTCTTC
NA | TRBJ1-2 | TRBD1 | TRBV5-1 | CASSSGQGSYGYTF | TGCGCCAGCAGCTCCGGACAGGGGTCATATGGCTACACCTTC
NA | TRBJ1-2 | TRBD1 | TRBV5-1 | CASSWLGTGSGGGYTF | TGCGCCAGCAGCTGGCTCGGGACAGGGTCGGGCGGAGGCTACACCTTC
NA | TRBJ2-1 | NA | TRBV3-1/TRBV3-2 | CASSLPSGAYNEQFF | TGTGCCAGCAGCCTTCCCTCGGGGGCCTACAATGAGCAGTTCTTC
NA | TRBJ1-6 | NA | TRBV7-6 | CASSFSTDYNSPLHF | TGTGCCAGCAGCTTCTCGACAGACTATAATTCACCCCTCCACTTT
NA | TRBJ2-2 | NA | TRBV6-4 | CASSEGVTGELFF | TGTGCCAGCAGTGAAGGGGTAACCGGGGAGCTGTTTTTT